This TCR beta chain is drawn from a study of CD8 T cells in ankylosing spondylitis. Study conclusions and caveats: Some of the motif variants had earlier been found in reactive arthritis patients' fluid and blood. The study identified a TCR beta motif of under ten highly homologous variants that appeared characteristic of ankylosing spondylitis blood. It was reported that disease-linked clones were significantly enriched in matched ankylosing spondylitis synovial fluid. The authors found the disease-linked clones to be CD8+ and relatively rare in peripheral blood.

Concerning this clonotype itself: Its target is not known.

The authors made TCR beta libraries by quantitative 5'-RACE with molecular barcodes. TCRdb used MiXCR to reprocess the 5' RACE reads, holding one entry per CDR3 protein. The table lists approximately 140,000 distinct CDR3 sequences, 17% of them singletons. Germline CDR1 and CDR2: SEHNR and FQNEAQ (reference sequence). V dropped 4 bases and J dropped 6 bases, with 8 bases sitting between them. CDR3 size: 12 residues. The rearrangement links TRBV7-9 to TRBJ2-3, with D tentatively TRBD1 (6 bases). The sequence was collected from a male donor with ankylosing spondylitis. Material for sequencing was blood, either unsorted or a sorted T cell fraction (not recorded which). The CDR3 region has the DNA TGTGCCAGCAGCTACACAGGGGATACGCAGTATTTT. Protein sequence: CASSYTGDTQYF.